This T cell receptor (beta chain) was observed in a study of technical replicates of blood from several donors. Assay used: immunoSEQ multiplex PCR; TCRdb lists only in-frame clones, some missing. The table records tens of thousands of clones, around 90% of them present only once. What was sequenced was T cells isolated from PBMCs. The source of this sequence is a human donor in good health.

The CDR3 DNA sequence: TGTGCCAGCAGTTTATCGTTAGCGAGGGCACTTTACAATGAGCAGTTCTTC. Its protein product is CASSLSLARALYNEQFF. V gene TRBV27 combines with J gene TRBJ2-1, with a possible D match to TRBD2 (5 bases). Germline V gives CDR1 MNHEY, CDR2 SMNVEV (reference sequence). The CDR3 is 17 residues long. V lost 0 bases and J lost 4, with 16 bases in between.